This entry concerns a single T cell receptor (beta chain). TCRdb re-derived calls from the RACE reads in MiXCR, one entry per CDR3 protein. This sample has about 190,000 distinct CDR3 sequences; roughly a quarter occur once, and the top ten carry under 2.5%. This sample is drawn from a study of human T cells and chemical hapten exposure. Study-wide background: Patients received weekly diphenylcyclopropenone doses to the scalp throughout the roughly 23-week study. Enrolled patients were predominantly female and had alopecia areata, totalis or universalis.

Described time point: patch test 3, about 24 weeks after DPC sensitization. Described treatment: therapeutic diphenylcyclopropenone sensitization with weekly scalp DPC. CDR1 and CDR2 (germline): SQVTM, ANQGSEA. The V segment lost 7 bases and the J segment 10 bases; nucleotides outside the gene matches: 13. The CDR3 sequence is 13 residues long. This sequence was found in a woman between 40 and 50 years old with alopecia areata. Some clones in this sample may be carry-over from other donors' samples. The sequences come from whole blood, collected in connection with sensitization to the hapten diphenylcyclopropenone (DPC). The chain links TRBV29-1 to TRBJ1-1; TRBD1 matches 9 bases. The CDR3 region has the DNA TGCAGCGGGGGGGGACAGGGCCCCGAGGCAGCTTTCTTT. As protein: CSGGGQGPEAAFF. The whole variable domain, filled in from reference TRBV29-1 and TRBJ1-1, reads SAVISQKPSRDICQRGTSLTIQCQVDSQVTMMFWYRQQPGQSLTLIATANQGSEATYESGFVIDKFPISRPNLTFSTLTVSNMSPEDSSIYLCSGGGQGPEAAFFGQGTRLTVV.